Following are 10 T cell receptor beta chains from one sample sequenced in a study of blood T cell repertoires in COVID-19. TCRdb's copy holds only in-frame clones and misses some; the assay was immunoSEQ multiplex PCR. Of 200,000 to 250,000 clones detected, 83% appear once; the ten largest clones hold 4.8%. The sequenced sample consisted of PBMCs or T cells enriched from blood (not recorded which). The receptors shown here come from a woman in her forties or fifties who had been exposed to COVID-19.

The chain recombines TRBV7-9 with TRBJ2-7; D may be TRBD1 (5 bases). The CDR3 is made up of 15 amino acids. V was trimmed by 5 bases and J by 2 bases, leaving 16 bases between them. Germline CDR1 reads SEHNR; CDR2 reads FQNEAQ (reference sequence). CDR3 coding DNA: TGTGCCAGCAGCACCGACAGTACCCCACCCTACGAGCAGTACTTC. It is translated as CASSTDSTPPYEQYF.

The CDR3 sequence: CASSLSGQGARYGYTF. CDR3 sequence (DNA): TGTGCCAGCAGTTTATCAGGACAGGGGGCGCGATATGGCTACACCTTC. The chain employs TRBV27 and TRBJ1-2, with 11 bases fitting TRBD1. The germline CDR1 and CDR2 sequences are MNHEY and SMNVEV (reference sequence). The CDR3 has 16 residues. The V gene end was trimmed by 0 bases and the J gene end by 5 bases; junction bases not matched to a gene: 5.

The genes are TRBV19 and TRBJ2-1, with 8 bases identical to TRBD2. The CDR3 covers 17 residues. J lost 6 bases, V lost 5 bases, and 15 bases had no gene match. Germline loops: CDR1 LNHDA, CDR2 SQIVND (reference sequence). CDR3 in amino acids: CASSRDLELRGVNEQFF. As DNA, the CDR3 is TGTGCCAGTAGTCGGGACCTGGAGTTGCGGGGGGTCAATGAGCAGTTCTTC.

This chain joins TRBV29-1 and TRBJ1-2; D is possibly TRBD1 (6 bases). CDR1 and CDR2 (germline): SQVTM, ANQGSEA. V lost 6 bases and J lost 4, with 18 bases in between. The CDR3 extends over 14 amino acids. The CDR3 sequence is CSVAGEISTYGYTF. As DNA, the CDR3 is TGCAGCGTCGCAGGGGAAATCTCAACCTATGGCTACACCTTC.

This clone was found a few times. The CDR3 spells CASSLEGGSSSYNEQFF. The DNA for the CDR3 is TGTGCCAGCAGCTTAGAGGGGGGGTCAAGCTCCTACAATGAGCAGTTCTTC. This chain links TRBV11-2 with TRBJ2-1; TRBD2 agrees at 7 bases. Germline V lookup: CDR1 SGHAT, CDR2 FQNNGV. V was pared by 0 bases and J by 0 bases, with 5 bases of the junction left unmatched. CDR3 length: 17 amino acids. Full variable domain (missing parts from reference TRBV11-2 and TRBJ2-1): EAGVAQSPRYKIIEKRQSVAFWCNPISGHATLYWYQQILGQGPKLLIQFQNNGVVDDSQLPKDRFSAERLKGVDSTLKIQPAKLEDSAVYLCASSLEGGSSSYNEQFFGPGTRLTVL.

The chain combines TRBV6-5 with TRBJ2-7, with 11 bases aligning to TRBD2. Germline trimming cut 4 bases from V and 0 bases from J; bases unmatched to any gene: 2. The germline V gene encodes CDR1 MNHEY and CDR2 SVGAGI. This CDR3 is built from 15 residues. The CDR3 spells CASSFLAGGSYEQYF. CDR3 DNA: TGTGCCAGCAGTTTCCTAGCGGGGGGCTCCTACGAGCAGTACTTC.

The chain uses TRBV7-6 and TRBJ1-1, with a weak D call TRBD1 (6 bases). Trimming shortened V by 0 bases and J by 7 bases, and 15 bases separated the two germline ends. The CDR3 is made up of 15 amino acids. Per germline, CDR1 SGHVS and CDR2 FNYEAQ. CDR3 sequence (DNA): TGTGCCAGCAGCTTAGCGTCAGGGGCCGATAGTGAAGCTTTCTTT. Residues: CASSLASGADSEAFF.

This rearrangement joins TRBV7-8 to TRBJ1-1; D may be TRBD1 (5 bases). The CDR3 extends over 13 amino acids. Germline V lookup: CDR1 SGHVS, CDR2 FQNEAQ. Trimming removed 3 bases at V and 6 bases at J, with 11 bases between. The CDR3 bases are TGTGCCAGCAGCTTGGGGGGTTTCCCTGAAGCTTTCTTT. It specifies CASSLGGFPEAFF. The whole variable domain, remainder taken from reference TRBV7-8 and TRBJ1-1, is GAGVSQSPRYKVAKRGQDVALRCDPISGHVSLFWYQQALGQGPEFLTYFQNEAQLDKSGLPSDRFFAERPEGSVSTLKIQRTQQEDSAVYLCASSLGGFPEAFFGQGTRLTVV.

The chain carries TRBV24-1 and TRBJ1-1; D might be TRBD1 (5 bases). V was shortened by 5 bases and J by 8 bases, with 14 bases between the two germline ends. This CDR3 has 13 residues. Germline CDR1 KGHDR, CDR2 SFDVKD. The CDR3 loop reads CATSARGSGEAFF. CDR3 coding DNA: TGTGCCACCAGTGCGCGGGGGAGCGGGGAAGCTTTCTTT.

V usage is TRBV28 and J usage is TRBJ1-2; D remains ambiguous. Deletions cut 3 bases from V and 5 bases from J, with 16 bases between. Germline V gene sequence: CDR1 MDHEN, CDR2 SYDVKM. The CDR3 runs 15 residues. The CDR3 coding sequence is TGTGCCAGCAGTTTGGCCACATGGAGCGAATATGGCTACACCTTC. Amino acids: CASSLATWSEYGYTF.